Below are 31 T cell receptor beta chains sequenced from a single sample in a study of regulatory T cells in long-lasting Graves disease (dated by TCRdb to the early 2020s). Library creation used multiplex PCR. TCRdb names Illumina HiSeq 4000 as the instrument used. CDR3 regions were amplified by Arm-PCR with iRepertoire HTBI primers to construct TCR beta libraries. Using fastp at Q25 and MiXCR, TCRdb reprocessed the public reads and kept productive beta chains. Identical CDR3 protein sequences are pooled into one entry, listed with their most common genes and DNA. The sample data list 200,000 to 250,000 distinct CDR3 sequences, and roughly a fifth of these were observed just once. The top ten clones comprise about 11% of the sample. This specimen's time point label, per the study, means: newly diagnosed GD, antithyroid drugs for less than 3 months. For both TCR sequencing and RNA sequencing, RNA was extracted from PBMCs using TRIzol.

These data are also associated with another study on T cells in Graves' hyperthyroidism and ophthalmopathy.

Specimen: peripheral blood mononuclear cells (PBMCs), collected at new diagnosis, from a patient treated with antithyroid drugs. These receptors all come from a woman in her thirties with Graves disease. Donor details come from another sample of the same person, matched by shared clones.

This clonotype came up a few times. The chain combines TRBV30 with TRBJ1-1; maybe TRBD1 (5 bases). Germline CDR1 and CDR2: GTSNPN and SVGIG (reference sequence). The CDR3 totals 12 residues. V was clipped by 7 bases and J by 6 bases, with 15 bases between them. This CDR3 reads CAFHGGRPEAFF. In DNA, the CDR3 is TGTGCCTTCCATGGGGGGAGGCCTGAAGCTTTCTTT.

The chain combines TRBV2 with TRBJ2-7, with 9 bases identical to TRBD2. After removal of 4 bases from V and 4 bases from J, the junction contained 11 bases not matched to a gene. The CDR3 sequence is 16 residues long. Germline assignment: CDR1 SNHLY and CDR2 FYNNEI. The CDR3 nucleotides are TGTGCCAGCAGTGCAAGCGGGAGGTCCACAAGTTACGAGCAGTACTTC. Protein: CASSASGRSTSYEQYF.

This clonotype has ten or more counts. One base away lies a much larger clone, so this may be a sequencing read error. The chain recombines TRBV30 with TRBJ1-1; tentative D call: TRBD1 (5 bases). The V and J ends lost 4 bases and 5 bases respectively, with 11 bases between them. Germline V gene lookup returns CDR1 GTSNPN and CDR2 SVGIG (reference sequence). The CDR3 is made up of 12 amino acids. CDR3 sequence: CAWTWGRTEAFF. In DNA, the CDR3 is TGTGCCTGGACATGGGGGAGGACTGAAGCTTTCTTT.

This clonotype has a count of ten or more. This rearrangement joins TRBV30 to TRBJ2-7, with D perhaps TRBD1 (6 bases). Looked up from germline, CDR1 is GTSNPN and CDR2 is SVGIG (reference sequence). The CDR3 covers 11 residues. Trimming left V 0 bases short and J 6 bases short, with 6 bases between. CDR3 residues: CAWSVRGEQYF. The CDR3 nucleotides are TGTGCCTGGAGTGTCAGGGGCGAGCAGTACTTC. Filled out from reference TRBV30 and TRBJ2-7, the complete variable domain reads SQTIHQWPATLVQPVGSPLSLECTVEGTSNPNLYWYRQAAGRGLQLLFYSVGIGQISSEVPQNLSASRPQDRQFILSSKKLLLSDSGFYLCAWSVRGEQYFGPGTRLTVT.

Many counts were recorded for this clonotype. The rearrangement uses TRBV20-1 and TRBJ2-5, with 7 bases lining up with TRBD2. This CDR3 comprises 14 residues. Germline V gives CDR1 DFQATT, CDR2 SNEGSKA (reference sequence). J lost 5 bases, V lost 3 bases, and 9 bases had no gene match. CDR3 bases: TGCAGTGCTAGTTATCGGCAGGGAGGGGAGACCCAGTACTTC. Protein product: CSASYRQGGETQYF.

Concerning this clonotype: A much bigger clone sits one base away, suggesting this may be a read error. This chain connects TRBV30 to TRBJ2-3; D tentatively reads TRBD1 or TRBD2 (5 bases each). CDR1 is GTSNPN and CDR2 is SVGIG in the germline V gene (reference sequence). CDR3 length: 11 residues. CDR3 in DNA: TGTGTCTGGGACCAGGCAGATACGCAGTATTTT. The encoded protein is CVWDQADTQYF. The full variable domain, completed using reference TRBV30 and TRBJ2-3, is SQTIHQWPATLVQPVGSPLSLECTVEGTSNPNLYWYRQAAGRGLQLLFYSVGIGQISSEVPQNLSASRPQDRQFILSSKKLLLSDSGFYLCVWDQADTQYFGPGTRLTVL.

As regards this clonotype: Mismatch with germline at one junction end may stem from a read error. V and J are TRBV19 and TRBJ2-1; D unclear. The CDR3 runs to 15 residues. From germline, CDR1 is LNHDA and CDR2 SQIVND (reference sequence). The CDR3: CTSSSQAPVHNEQFF. CDR3 in DNA: TGTACCAGTAGTAGCCAGGCCCCGGTCCACAATGAGCAGTTCTTC.

The rearrangement joins TRBV7-9 to TRBJ2-7; D is unresolved. Between the trimmed V and J ends, which lost 5 bases and 4 bases, there was a span of 15 bases. CDR3 length equals 14 residues. Germline lookup yields CDR1 SEHNR and CDR2 FQNEAQ (reference sequence). CDR3 sequence reads: CASSLDGSRYEQYF. CDR3 sequence (DNA): TGTGCCAGCAGCCTGGACGGTTCGAGGTACGAGCAGTACTTC.

This clonotype was recorded many times. This chain connects TRBV20-1 to TRBJ2-7; either TRBD1 or TRBD2 may supply D (5 bases each). The CDR3 has 12 residues. Germline V gives CDR1 DFQATT, CDR2 SNEGSKA (reference sequence). Trimming stripped 5 bases from V and 3 bases from J, with 11 bases between. CDR3 region: CSARDVSYEQYF. The CDR3 bases are TGCAGTGCTCGGGACGTAAGCTACGAGCAGTACTTC.

Many counts were recorded for this clonotype. V usage is TRBV12-3 or TRBV12-4 and J usage is TRBJ1-1; D gene ambiguous. This CDR3 contains 11 residues. V was shortened by 3 bases and J by 11 bases, with 10 bases between the two germline ends. The CDR3 nucleotides read TGTGCCAGCAGTTTGGAGGGAATGGCTTTCTTT. Encoded protein: CASSLEGMAFF.

Ten or more counts support this clonotype. The CDR3 DNA sequence: TGCAGTGCTAGAACCAGCGGGAGGGGTGACACAGATACGCAGTATTTT. Protein: CSARTSGRGDTDTQYF. The chain employs TRBV20-1 and TRBJ2-3, with 10 bases matching TRBD2. The CDR3 sequence is 16 residues long. V dropped 2 bases and J dropped 2; count of bases not matched to a gene: 7. CDR1 DFQATT and CDR2 SNEGSKA come from the germline V gene (reference sequence).

In its sample, this clonotype was seen many times. The rearrangement joins TRBV18 to TRBJ2-2, with 9 positions matching TRBD1. Trimming cost V 3 bases and J 4 bases; bases outside gene matches: 9. This CDR3 comprises 17 residues. Germline assignment: CDR1 KGHSH and CDR2 LQKENI. The CDR3: CASSPKTGTGTTGELFF. In DNA, the CDR3 is TGTGCCAGCTCACCGAAGACCGGGACAGGGACCACCGGGGAGCTGTTTTTT.

This clonotype was counted at least ten times. This chain connects TRBV30 to TRBJ1-1; D is undetermined. Germline CDR1 reads GTSNPN; CDR2 reads SVGIG (reference sequence). Trimming left V 2 bases short and J 1 base short, with 11 bases between. The length of the CDR3 is 14 residues. The CDR3 coding sequence is TGTGCCTGGAGTATCGGCCGGTCGAACACTGAAGCTTTCTTT. Translated, it gives CAWSIGRSNTEAFF. Supplemented by reference TRBV30 and TRBJ1-1, the full variable domain reads SQTIHQWPATLVQPVGSPLSLECTVEGTSNPNLYWYRQAAGRGLQLLFYSVGIGQISSEVPQNLSASRPQDRQFILSSKKLLLSDSGFYLCAWSIGRSNTEAFFGQGTRLTVV.

Turning to this clonotype: This is likely an artifact of a read error, given a far larger clone one base away. The chain links TRBV7-9 to TRBJ2-5, with D tentatively TRBD1 (5 bases). Trimming took 5 bases from V and 4 from J, leaving 17 bases between them. CDR3 size: 15 residues. CDR1 is SEHNR and CDR2 is FQNEAQ in the germline V gene (reference sequence). The CDR3 DNA sequence: TGTGCCAGCAGCACATCTGGACATCGCCGAGAGACCCAGTACTTC. Translated: CASSTSGHRRETQYF.

This clonotype was found many times. The CDR3 here is CASTDTGLPNTGELFF. The CDR3 DNA reads TGTGCCAGCACCGATACGGGACTACCGAACACCGGGGAGCTGTTTTTT. This chain joins TRBV2 and TRBJ2-2; 7 bases line up with TRBD2. Germline CDR1 reads SNHLY; CDR2 reads FYNNEI. The junction had 8 bases not matched to a gene; V was cut back by 7 bases and J by 0 bases. The CDR3 has 16 amino acids.

This clonotype was counted many times. The chain carries TRBV20-1 and TRBJ2-3; TRBD1 aligns across 10 bases. The CDR3 extends over 15 amino acids. V shed 3 bases and J 6 bases; nucleotides not matched to a gene: 9. CDR1 and CDR2 from the germline V gene are DFQATT and SNEGSKA (reference sequence). Written as DNA, the CDR3 is TGCAGTGCTAGTCGGGACAGGGGAGTAGGGGATACGCAGTATTTT. Amino acid sequence: CSASRDRGVGDTQYF.

This clonotype appeared many times. V and J are TRBV19 and TRBJ1-1; a weak D match, TRBD1 (6 bases). CDR1 LNHDA and CDR2 SQIVND come from the germline V gene (reference sequence). This CDR3 has 13 residues. The ends were cut back, 5 bases at V and 2 bases at J, with 9 bases in the middle. The CDR3 region is CASSEQGNTEAFF. CDR3 in DNA: TGTGCCAGTAGTGAACAGGGCAACACTGAAGCTTTCTTT.

In its sample, this clonotype was seen many times. V is TRBV27 and J is TRBJ2-3, with TRBD1 matching 8 bases. CDR3 length: 15 amino acids. With V trimmed by 3 bases and J by 3 bases, 5 bases remained unmatched. Germline V gene sequence: CDR1 MNHEY, CDR2 SMNVEV (reference sequence). The CDR3: CASSFQQGVTDTQYF. In DNA, the CDR3 is TGTGCCAGCAGTTTCCAACAGGGGGTGACAGATACGCAGTATTTT.

This clonotype was seen at least ten times. The gene calls are TRBV2 and TRBJ1-1; D is unclear. The V end lost 7 bases, the J end lost 6 bases, and 12 bases lay between the germline ends. CDR1 and CDR2 from the germline V gene are SNHLY and FYNNEI. CDR3 length: 12 residues. The CDR3 bases are TGTGCCAGCACTAGGGAGAGCGCTGAAGCTTTCTTT. This gives the protein CASTRESAEAFF.

This clonotype came up many times. The conserved phenylalanine or tryptophan is not found at the CDR3 terminus, so this likely reflects a read error. Because the CDR3's place on the DNA is in doubt, the DNA is left out and the CDR3 is given as listed by TCRdb. The chain links TRBV28 to TRBJ1-1. Germline-derived CDR1 and CDR2 are MDHEN and SYDVKM. Counting both end residues, the CDR3 totals 11 amino acids. The CDR3: CASSLNGAPRY.

This clonotype has ten or more counts. The V call is TRBV7-9, the J call TRBJ2-7; 7 bases are a match to TRBD1. The germline gives CDR1 SEHNR, CDR2 FQNEAQ (reference sequence). Germline trimming cut 5 bases from V and 5 bases from J; bases unmatched to any gene: 3. There are 12 residues in the CDR3. CDR3: CASSRTGDEQYF. As DNA, the CDR3 is TGTGCCAGCAGCCGAACAGGGGACGAGCAGTACTTC.

This clonotype was recorded at least ten times. This chain joins TRBV27 and TRBJ1-1; D gene ambiguous. CDR1 and CDR2 (germline): MNHEY, SMNVEV (reference sequence). The ends were cut back, 4 bases at V and 0 bases at J, with 9 bases in the middle. CDR3 length equals 14 residues. DNA for the CDR3: TGTGCCAGCAGTTCGAGCGGGGTGAACACTGAAGCTTTCTTT. It is translated as CASSSSGVNTEAFF.

This clonotype appeared many times. The chain combines TRBV9 with TRBJ2-5, with 9 bases matching TRBD1. The CDR3 is 14 amino acids. CDR1 and CDR2 (germline): SGDLS, YYNGEE. Trimming at V came to 2 bases and at J to 7 bases, leaving 6 bases not matched to a gene. The CDR3 loop is CASSVGQGRGTQYF. The CDR3 DNA follows: TGTGCCAGCAGCGTGGGACAGGGTAGGGGGACCCAGTACTTC.

CDR3 loop: CASSLVVDNEKLFF. CDR3 DNA: TGTGCCAGCAGTTTAGTGGTGGATAATGAAAAACTGTTTTTT. The chain links TRBV12-3 or TRBV12-4 to TRBJ1-4, with D unresolved. Trimming left V 1 base short and J 4 bases short, with 7 bases between. This CDR3 contains 14 residues.

The CDR3 loop reads CASSQEGVRGNQPQHF. DNA of the CDR3: TGCGCCAGCAGCCAAGAGGGGGTCAGGGGAAATCAGCCCCAGCATTTT. The chain uses TRBV4-1 and TRBJ1-5; tentative D call: TRBD1 (6 bases). CDR1 MGHRA and CDR2 YSYEKL come from the germline V gene. The CDR3 loop spans 16 amino acids. V lost 0 bases and J 4 bases, leaving 13 bases between the germline ends.

This clonotype was seen a few times. The V and J genes are TRBV20-1 and TRBJ1-5; possibly TRBD1 for D (5 bases). CDR3 length: 13 residues. Trimming took off 6 bases at V and 2 bases at J, with 11 bases between the two ends. The germline V gene has CDR1 DFQATT and CDR2 SNEGSKA (reference sequence). CDR3 sequence: CSAMGGGNQPQHF. CDR3 nucleotides: TGCAGTGCCATGGGAGGGGGCAATCAGCCCCAGCATTTT.

The J gene is TRBJ2-1, the V gene TRBV6-2 or TRBV6-3, with D perhaps TRBD2 (6 bases). Germline CDR1 reads MNHEY; CDR2 reads SVGEGT. Trimming pared 6 bases from V and 0 bases from J, leaving 12 bases between. The CDR3 length is 15 residues. The CDR3 loop is CASRGGTGSYNEQFF. The CDR3 DNA is TGTGCCAGCAGAGGAGGGACCGGCTCCTACAATGAGCAGTTCTTC.

This sequence joins TRBV28 and TRBJ2-7; D assignment may be TRBD1 or TRBD2 (5 bases each). CDR3 size: 16 residues. V was trimmed by 7 bases and J by 4 bases, leaving 23 bases between them. From germline, CDR1 is MDHEN and CDR2 SYDVKM. The CDR3 DNA reads TGTGCCAGCACCCCAACCCGGGTGCAGGGACCGTACGAGCAGTACTTC. The encoded protein is CASTPTRVQGPYEQYF. Together with reference TRBV28 and TRBJ2-7, the CDR3 gives the full variable domain: DVKVTQSSRYLVKRTGEKVFLECVQDMDHENMFWYRQDPGLGLRLIYFSYDVKMKEKGDIPEGYSVSREKKERFSLILESASTNQTSMYLCASTPTRVQGPYEQYFGPGTRLTVT.

The chain couples TRBV5-4 to TRBJ2-3; TRBD2 agrees at 10 bases. V lost 1 base to trimming and J lost 0 bases; unmatched junction nucleotides: 5. This CDR3 region has 17 residues. Germline V lookup: CDR1 SGHNT, CDR2 YYREEE (reference sequence). In DNA, the CDR3 is TGTGCCAGCAGCTTGAGAGGTAGCGGGGGGAGCACAGATACGCAGTATTTT. Amino acids: CASSLRGSGGSTDTQYF.

This clonotype occurred a few times. The rearrangement joins TRBV18 to TRBJ2-6; D remains unclear. Germline V gene lookup returns CDR1 KGHSH and CDR2 LQKENI. The germline V and J ends were trimmed by 6 bases and 0 bases, with 9 bases remaining between them. The CDR3 has 15 residues. Here the CDR3 reads CASSPVDSGANVLTF. In DNA form, the CDR3 reads TGTGCCAGCTCGCCGGTAGACTCTGGGGCCAACGTCCTGACTTTC. Full variable domain (remainder filled in from reference TRBV18 and TRBJ2-6): NAGVMQNPRHLVRRRGQEARLRCSPMKGHSHVYWYRQLPEEGLKFMVYLQKENIIDESGMPKERFSAEFPKEGPSILRIQQVVRGDSAAYFCASSPVDSGANVLTFGAGSRLTVL.

This clonotype has ten or more counts. The V gene is TRBV27, the J gene TRBJ2-6; perhaps TRBD1 as D (5 bases). The germline CDR1 and CDR2 sequences are MNHEY and SMNVEV (reference sequence). CDR3 size: 16 residues. V was clipped by 3 bases and J by 2 bases, with 11 bases between them. The chain's CDR3 is CASSFSTVPGANVLTF. DNA for the CDR3: TGTGCCAGCAGTTTCTCGACAGTGCCTGGGGCCAACGTCCTGACTTTC.